This T cell receptor beta chain emerged from a study of cytomegalovirus exposure and HLA in healthy donors. This CDR3 contains 14 residues. The V and J ends lost 5 bases and 6 bases, in that order; junction bases with no gene match: 9. The germline CDR1 and CDR2 sequences are LNHDA and SQIVND (reference sequence). PCR amplification relied on 60 Vbeta primers (plus 13 Jbeta primers). Sequencing used immunoSEQ multiplex PCR; TCRdb keeps in-frame clones, though not all of them. This table holds approximately 190,000 clones. This clonotype originated in a boy between 5 and 17 years old in good health and CMV-seronegative. The V and J genes are TRBV19 and TRBJ2-7, with 8 positions matching TRBD1. What was sequenced was PBMCs. CDR3: CASSAPGQAIEQYF. The CDR3 DNA follows: TGTGCCAGTAGTGCCCCGGGACAGGCTATCGAGCAGTACTTC.